What follows is one TCR beta chain and its context. Its antigen remains unknown. Clones were sequenced by immunoSEQ multiplex PCR, and TCRdb holds only the in-frame ones, with some missing. The sample yields hundreds of thousands of clones, 80% to 90% seen once. This specimen belongs to a study of Ad26.COV2.S vaccination and SARS-CoV-2 variants. Germline CDR1 reads SGHNT; CDR2 reads YENEEA. The CDR3 has 13 residues. V lost 5 bases and J lost 2, with 9 bases in between. Study-level findings and limits: People given the vaccine had a wider spike-specific TCR breadth than placebo recipients did. Substantial breadth was reportedly displayed by spike-specific CD8+ and CD4+ T cell responses after vaccination.

Noted treatment: 15 to 20 received Ad26.COV2.S at low or high dose, single or two shots; 5 received placebo; per-sample allocation not given. Samples were taken on day 63 after the first vaccine or placebo injection. An Ad26 vector expressing Wuhan-strain SARS-CoV-2 spike constituted the vaccine. Sequences were derived from peripheral blood, sampled in a trial of Ad26.COV2.S vaccine versus placebo. V gene TRBV11-3 combines with J gene TRBJ2-5; D is undetermined. This clonotype was sampled from a person aged 18-60 years who received the Ad26.COV2.S COVID-19 vaccine or a placebo. CDR3 coding DNA: TGTGCCAGCAGCAGGGCGAATCAAGAGACCCAGTACTTC. As protein: CASSRANQETQYF.